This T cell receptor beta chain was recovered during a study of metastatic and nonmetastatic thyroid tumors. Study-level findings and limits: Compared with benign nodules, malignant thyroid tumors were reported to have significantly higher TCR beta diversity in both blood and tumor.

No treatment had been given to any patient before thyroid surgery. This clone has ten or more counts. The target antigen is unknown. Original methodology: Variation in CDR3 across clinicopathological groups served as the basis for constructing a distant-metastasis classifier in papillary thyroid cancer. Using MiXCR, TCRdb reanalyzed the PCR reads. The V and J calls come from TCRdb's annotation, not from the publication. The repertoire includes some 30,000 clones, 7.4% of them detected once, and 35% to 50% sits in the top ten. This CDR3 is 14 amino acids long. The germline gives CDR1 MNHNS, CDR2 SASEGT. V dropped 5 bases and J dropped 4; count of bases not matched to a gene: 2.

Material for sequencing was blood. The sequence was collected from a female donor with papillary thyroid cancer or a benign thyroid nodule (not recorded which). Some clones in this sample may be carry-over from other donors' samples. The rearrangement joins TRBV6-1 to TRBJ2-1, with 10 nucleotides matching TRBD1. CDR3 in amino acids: CASSWGQGYNEQFF. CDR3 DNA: TGTGCCAGCAGTTGGGGACAGGGGTACAATGAGCAGTTCTTC.